What follows are 30 T cell receptor beta chains derived from one specimen sequenced in a study of early T cells in non-severe SARS-CoV-2 infection. TCRdb processed the 5' RACE reads anew with MiXCR; each CDR3 protein has one entry. The sample lists about 59,000 distinct CDR3 sequences, 9.5% to 14% occurring once. Sequences were obtained from whole blood. Receptor source: an adult who was a healthcare worker with PCR-confirmed SARS-CoV-2 infection or an uninfected control (not recorded which).

This clonotype occurred many times. This chain connects TRBV3-1 to TRBJ1-3; the D gene is possibly TRBD1 (6 bases). Germline CDR1 and CDR2: LGHDT and YNNKEL (reference sequence). Deletions cut 4 bases from V and 3 bases from J, with 16 bases between. The CDR3 length is 16 residues. As DNA, the CDR3 is TGTGCCAGCAGCCCCTATGTATGGGGGCTTGGAAACACCATATATTTT. Amino acids: CASSPYVWGLGNTIYF.

This chain links TRBV4-3 with TRBJ2-2; tentative D call: TRBD2 (6 bases). The CDR3 loop spans 17 amino acids. The germline gives CDR1 LGHNA, CDR2 YSLEER. V was pared by 1 base and J by 2 bases, with 14 bases between. CDR3 DNA: TGCGCCAGCAGCCAAGGGGACTGGACACCTAACACCGGGGAGCTGTTTTTT. It specifies CASSQGDWTPNTGELFF.

The sample holds a few counts of this clonotype. V gene TRBV20-1 combines with J gene TRBJ1-1; no definite D call. The V gene lost 5 bases and the J gene lost 5 bases, with 15 bases spanning the gap. Germline loops: CDR1 DFQATT, CDR2 SNEGSKA (reference sequence). The CDR3 has 13 amino acids. The CDR3 loop reads CSAPLSGQTEAFF. The CDR3 coding sequence is TGCAGTGCTCCCCTTTCGGGCCAGACTGAAGCTTTCTTT.

The sample holds many counts of this clonotype. The chain uses TRBV20-1 and TRBJ2-6; D is undetermined. The CDR3 covers 14 residues. V was shortened by 3 bases and J by 0 bases, with 6 bases between the two germline ends. CDR1 and CDR2 (germline): DFQATT, SNEGSKA (reference sequence). The CDR3 sequence: CSARDASGANVLTF. CDR3 bases: TGCAGTGCTAGGGACGCCTCTGGGGCCAACGTCCTGACTTTC.

This clonotype appeared a few times. Germline and junction disagree at one end, which may indicate a read error. This chain uses TRBV10-1 with TRBJ1-4, with a possible D match to TRBD1 (6 bases). CDR3 length: 16 residues. In germline, CDR1 is WNHNN, CDR2 SYGVQD (reference sequence). CDR3: CASSARGFSTNEKLFF. In nucleotides, the CDR3 is TGCGCCAGCAGCGCCAGGGGCTTTTCTACTAATGAAAAACTTTTTTTT.

This clonotype was seen only a few times. The V call is TRBV10-2, the J call TRBJ2-5, with TRBD1 identical over 8 bases. The V gene's germline CDR1 is WSHSY and CDR2 SAAADI. The CDR3 length is 11 residues. With V trimmed by 10 bases and J by 4 bases, 2 bases remained unmatched. CDR3 in DNA: TGCGCCATAGGACAGGGAGAGACCCAGTACTTC. This gives the protein CAIGQGETQYF.

This clonotype has just a few counts. The rearrangement joins TRBV29-1 to TRBJ1-5; possibly TRBD1 for D (5 bases). Germline loops: CDR1 SQVTM, CDR2 ANQGSEA. The CDR3 runs 14 residues. Trimming took 1 base from V and 7 from J, leaving 14 bases between them. CDR3 in amino acids: CSVEVAGEGQPQHF. Written as DNA, the CDR3 is TGCAGCGTTGAAGTTGCGGGGGAAGGACAGCCCCAGCATTTT.

This clonotype occurred a few times. V gene TRBV5-4 combines with J gene TRBJ2-3; the match to TRBD2 covers 7 bases. CDR1 and CDR2 (germline): SGHNT, YYREEE (reference sequence). This CDR3 is 15 amino acids long. The J segment lost 4 bases and the V segment lost 4 bases, leaving 9 bases of the junction unmatched. CDR3 in amino acids: CASSPVAGVADTQYF. In DNA, the CDR3 is TGTGCCAGCAGCCCCGTTGCGGGGGTAGCAGATACGCAGTATTTT.

This clonotype was recorded many times. The chain employs TRBV12-3 or TRBV12-4 and TRBJ2-1; 15 nucleotides agree with TRBD2. The junction had 3 bases not matched to a gene; V was cut back by 5 bases and J by 7 bases. The CDR3 is 15 amino acids. The DNA for the CDR3 is TGTGCCAGCAGTCCGGGACTAGCGGGGGGAAATGAGCAGTTCTTC. Translation: CASSPGLAGGNEQFF.

The rearrangement links TRBV6-5 to TRBJ2-7, with a weak D call TRBD1 (5 bases). Trimming cost V 5 bases and J 4 bases, with 12 bases left between them. The CDR3 is made up of 13 amino acids. Per germline, CDR1 MNHEY and CDR2 SVGAGI. CDR3 protein: CASSTGPAYEQYF. In nucleotides, the CDR3 is TGTGCCAGCAGTACAGGACCTGCGTACGAGCAGTACTTC.

In this sample, this clonotype turned up many times. The chain links TRBV7-3 to TRBJ2-3, with 7 nucleotides matching TRBD2. V dropped 2 bases and J dropped 2; count of bases not matched to a gene: 4. The CDR3 has 15 amino acids. Germline V CDR1 and CDR2: SGHTA, FQGTGA. The CDR3 nucleotides are TGTGCCAGCAGCTTACTGGGGGGGGACACAGATACGCAGTATTTT. Protein sequence: CASSLLGGDTDTQYF.

A few counts support this clonotype. The V gene is TRBV29-1, the J gene TRBJ1-1; D gene ambiguous. Germline CDR1 reads SQVTM; CDR2 reads ANQGSEA. V shed 4 bases and J shed 3 bases, with 12 bases lying between them. The CDR3 length is 13 residues. In DNA, the CDR3 is TGCAGCGTTGGTCGTCAGGCGGACACTGAAGCTTTCTTT. Encoded protein: CSVGRQADTEAFF.

This clonotype was recorded at least ten times. This rearrangement joins TRBV7-8 to TRBJ2-2, with 8 bases fitting TRBD2. V shed 4 bases, J shed 2 bases, and the junction held 9 bases outside the gene matches. Looked up from germline, CDR1 is SGHVS and CDR2 is FQNEAQ. CDR3 size: 17 residues. In DNA form, the CDR3 reads TGTGCCAGCAGCTCGCGGGTAGCGGGGCAAAACACCGGGGAGCTGTTTTTT. Its translation is CASSSRVAGQNTGELFF.

The chain couples TRBV6-6 to TRBJ2-2; D gene ambiguous. Germline CDR1 MNHNY, CDR2 SVGAGI (reference sequence). Trimming stripped 7 bases from V and 5 bases from J, with 11 bases between. The CDR3 spans 13 residues. The CDR3 region has the DNA TGTGCCAGCACCACCGGGTGGACCGGGGAGCTGTTTTTT. Amino acids: CASTTGWTGELFF.

The chain carries TRBV6-6 and TRBJ2-7; weak D call: TRBD2 (5 bases). Germline lookup yields CDR1 MNHNY and CDR2 SVGAGI (reference sequence). V was shortened by 7 bases and J by 1 base, with 11 bases between the two germline ends. The length of the CDR3 is 13 residues. The CDR3 nucleotides read TGTGCCAGCATGCGGGCAGGTTCCTACGAGCAGTACTTC. Translation gives CASMRAGSYEQYF.

This clonotype showed up many times. The chain carries TRBV5-6 and TRBJ1-1; 7 positions match TRBD1. This CDR3 is built from 15 residues. The J segment lost 0 bases and the V segment lost 4 bases, leaving 6 bases of the junction unmatched. Germline CDR1 SGHDT, CDR2 YYEEEE. The CDR3 loop is CASSLPGTVNTEAFF. CDR3 nucleotides: TGTGCCAGCAGCCTACCCGGGACAGTGAACACTGAAGCTTTCTTT. The variable domain in full, with the rest retrieved from reference TRBV5-6 and TRBJ1-1, is DAGVTQSPTHLIKTRGQQVTLRCSPKSGHDTVSWYQQALGQGPQFIFQYYEEEERQRGNFPDRFSGHQFPNYSSELNVNALLLGDSALYLCASSLPGTVNTEAFFGQGTRLTVV.

The sample holds many counts of this clonotype. V is TRBV20-1 and J is TRBJ1-5; D possibly corresponds to TRBD1 (5 bases). Trimming stripped 3 bases from V and 9 bases from J, with 15 bases between. The CDR3 consists of 13 residues. Germline CDR1 DFQATT, CDR2 SNEGSKA (reference sequence). Here the CDR3 reads CSASLDTTAPQHF. DNA for the CDR3: TGCAGTGCTAGTCTGGACACCACCGCGCCCCAGCATTTT.

The V and J genes are TRBV9 and TRBJ1-3; no clear D gene. The CDR3 runs 16 residues. In germline, CDR1 is SGDLS, CDR2 YYNGEE. Between the trimmed V and J ends, which lost 0 bases and 2 bases, there was a span of 12 bases. CDR3 nucleotide sequence: TGTGCCAGCAGCGTAGAGGCAGCCCCAGCTGGAAACACCATATATTTT. Its protein is CASSVEAAPAGNTIYF. Together with reference TRBV9 and TRBJ1-3, the CDR3 gives the full variable domain: DSGVTQTPKHLITATGQRVTLRCSPRSGDLSVYWYQQSLDQGLQFLIQYYNGEERAKGNILERFSAQQFPDLHSELNLSSLELGDSALYFCASSVEAAPAGNTIYFGEGSWLTVV.

This clonotype came up a few times. The chain joins TRBV7-2 to TRBJ2-1, with TRBD2 matching 9 bases. This CDR3 has 16 residues. The trim removed 3 bases at V and 2 bases at J, leaving 5 bases unmatched. The germline gives CDR1 SGHTA, CDR2 FQGNSA. CDR3: CASSFSSGVPYNEQFF. The CDR3 DNA reads as TGTGCCAGCAGCTTCTCTAGCGGGGTTCCCTACAATGAGCAGTTCTTC.

This clonotype occurred a few times. The rearrangement joins TRBV6-5 to TRBJ1-1, with D unclear. Trimming pared 2 bases from V and 0 bases from J, leaving 10 bases between. This CDR3 has 15 amino acids. Germline V CDR1 and CDR2: MNHEY, SVGAGI. Here the CDR3 DNA reads TGTGCCAGCAGTTACATTAGCGGAATGAACACTGAAGCTTTCTTT. The encoded protein is CASSYISGMNTEAFF.

This clonotype has at least ten counts. The junction does not match germline at one end; this may be a read error. The chain is built from TRBV7-7 and TRBJ2-2, with TRBD1 matching 7 bases. The CDR3 is made up of 17 amino acids. Germline V gene data show CDR1 as SSHAT and CDR2 as FNYEAQ (reference sequence). The CDR3 coding sequence is TGTGCTAGCAGCTTTCACATAGGACAGGTTAACACCGGGGAGCTGTTTTTT. Translating gives CASSFHIGQVNTGELFF.

This clonotype was recorded many times. The chain has TRBV19 and TRBJ2-5; D is unclear. Germline values: CDR1 LNHDA, CDR2 SQIVND (reference sequence). The CDR3 totals 11 residues. V lost 6 bases, J lost 7 bases, and 9 bases lay in between. The CDR3 nucleotides read TGTGCCAGTAGGGCCGGGTGGACCCAGTACTTC. It codes for CASRAGWTQYF.

This clonotype was counted many times. This chain joins TRBV29-1 and TRBJ2-3; unclear D gene. V lost 4 bases, J lost 1 base, and 6 bases lay in between. The CDR3 runs 12 residues. Germline V lookup: CDR1 SQVTM, CDR2 ANQGSEA. CDR3 bases: TGCAGCGTTGCGATGGGCACAGATACGCAGTATTTT. It encodes CSVAMGTDTQYF.

This clonotype was recorded many times. V and J are TRBV2 and TRBJ2-5; 7 bases are shared with TRBD1. CDR1 SNHLY and CDR2 FYNNEI come from the germline V gene. V trimming: 6 bases; J trimming: 2 bases; junction bases outside the gene matches: 3. This CDR3 comprises 13 residues. CDR3 bases: TGTGCCAGCAGCTGGACAGGTCAAGAGACCCAGTACTTC. Translating it yields CASSWTGQETQYF.

This clonotype was counted at least ten times. The chain is built from TRBV7-2 and TRBJ1-4; the D gene is possibly TRBD1 (6 bases). The V and J ends lost 5 bases and 10 bases respectively, with 20 bases between them. Germline V gene lookup returns CDR1 SGHTA and CDR2 FQGNSA. The CDR3 totals 15 residues. The CDR3 nucleotides are TGTGCCAGCAGCGCCCGAACAGGGTATGGGGGAAAACTGTTTTTT. Its protein product is CASSARTGYGGKLFF.

This clonotype came up many times. V and J are TRBV3-1 and TRBJ1-1, with D maybe TRBD1 (6 bases). The CDR3 sequence is 12 residues long. V lost 0 bases to trimming and J lost 10 bases, with 9 bases between them. Per germline, CDR1 LGHDT and CDR2 YNNKEL (reference sequence). CDR3 DNA: TGTGCCAGCAGCCAAGAGGGGGCGAGAGCTTTCTTT. Amino acids: CASSQEGARAFF.

This clonotype was counted many times. The chain joins TRBV7-9 to TRBJ1-1; D not certain. Germline lookup yields CDR1 SEHNR and CDR2 FQNEAQ (reference sequence). The CDR3 has 15 amino acids. With 3 bases removed from V and 1 base from J, the gap between germline ends came to 12 bases. For the CDR3, the DNA is TGTGCCAGCAGCTTCGGTTCGGCCCAGAACACTGAAGCTTTCTTT. Residues: CASSFGSAQNTEAFF.

Only a few counts were recorded for this clonotype. The V and J genes are TRBV20-1 and TRBJ2-7; 7 nucleotides agree with TRBD2. Unmatched junction bases numbered 5, after V lost 6 bases and J lost 0 bases. This CDR3 is built from 13 residues. CDR1 is DFQATT, CDR2 SNEGSKA, per germline (reference sequence). CDR3 region: CSAERGSSYEQYF. CDR3 in DNA: TGCAGTGCGGAGCGGGGCAGCTCCTACGAGCAGTACTTC.

The gene calls are TRBV20-1 and TRBJ1-1; D call uncertain. Trimming removed 6 bases from V and 4 bases from J, with 18 bases in between. This CDR3 has 14 amino acids. Germline CDR1 reads DFQATT; CDR2 reads SNEGSKA (reference sequence). CDR3 residues: CSAASRFFITEAFF. Here the CDR3 DNA reads TGCAGTGCCGCCTCTAGATTCTTTATCACTGAAGCTTTCTTT.

This clonotype was observed many times. The chain couples TRBV18 to TRBJ2-5; the match to TRBD2 covers 9 bases. CDR1 is KGHSH and CDR2 is LQKENI in the germline V gene. Trimming took 2 bases from V and 2 from J; bases not matched to a gene: 9. The CDR3 consists of 17 residues. The CDR3 nucleotides are TGTGCCAGCTCACCAGTTAGGACTAGCGTTTTGCAAGAGACCCAGTACTTC. Amino acids: CASSPVRTSVLQETQYF.